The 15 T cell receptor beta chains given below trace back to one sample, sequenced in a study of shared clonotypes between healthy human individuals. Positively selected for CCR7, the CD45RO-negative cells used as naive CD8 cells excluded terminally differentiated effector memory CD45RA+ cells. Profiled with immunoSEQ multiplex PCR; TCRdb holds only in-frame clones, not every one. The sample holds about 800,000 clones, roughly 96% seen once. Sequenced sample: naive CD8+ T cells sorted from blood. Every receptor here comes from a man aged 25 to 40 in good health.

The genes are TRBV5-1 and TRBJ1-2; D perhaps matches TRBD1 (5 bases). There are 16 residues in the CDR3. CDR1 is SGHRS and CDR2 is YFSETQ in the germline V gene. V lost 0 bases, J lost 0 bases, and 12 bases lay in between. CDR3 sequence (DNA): TGCGCCAGCAGCTTGGAGCAGGGAACAGCTAACTATGGCTACACCTTC. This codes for CASSLEQGTANYGYTF.

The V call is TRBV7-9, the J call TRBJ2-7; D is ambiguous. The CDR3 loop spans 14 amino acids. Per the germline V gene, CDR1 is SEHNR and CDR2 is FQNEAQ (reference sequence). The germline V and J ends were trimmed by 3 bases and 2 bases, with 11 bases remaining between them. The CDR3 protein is CASSFPDGTYEQYF. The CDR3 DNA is TGTGCCAGCAGCTTCCCGGACGGAACCTACGAGCAGTACTTC. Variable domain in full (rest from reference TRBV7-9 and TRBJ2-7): DTGVSQNPRHKITKRGQNVTFRCDPISEHNRLYWYRQTLGQGPEFLTYFQNEAQLEKSRLLSDRFSAERPKGSFSTLEIQRTEQGDSAMYLCASSFPDGTYEQYFGPGTRLTVT.

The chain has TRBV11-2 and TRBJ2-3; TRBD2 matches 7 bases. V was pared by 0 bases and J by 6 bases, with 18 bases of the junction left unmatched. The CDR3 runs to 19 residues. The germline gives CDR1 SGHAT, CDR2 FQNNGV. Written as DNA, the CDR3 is TGTGCCAGCAGCTTAGATCGCCTAGGGGAGGGAGGGGTTTGGGATACGCAGTATTTT. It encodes CASSLDRLGEGGVWDTQYF. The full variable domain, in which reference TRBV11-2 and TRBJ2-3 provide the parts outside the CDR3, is EAGVAQSPRYKIIEKRQSVAFWCNPISGHATLYWYQQILGQGPKLLIQFQNNGVVDDSQLPKDRFSAERLKGVDSTLKIQPAKLEDSAVYLCASSLDRLGEGGVWDTQYFGPGTRLTVL.

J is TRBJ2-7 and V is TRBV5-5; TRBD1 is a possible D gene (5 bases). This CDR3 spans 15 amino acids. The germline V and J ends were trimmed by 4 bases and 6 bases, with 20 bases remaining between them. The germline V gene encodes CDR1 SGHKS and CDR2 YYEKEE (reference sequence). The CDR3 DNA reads TGTGCCAGCAGCGTGCCCCCCGACAGTCTCCTCGAGCAGTACTTC. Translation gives CASSVPPDSLLEQYF.

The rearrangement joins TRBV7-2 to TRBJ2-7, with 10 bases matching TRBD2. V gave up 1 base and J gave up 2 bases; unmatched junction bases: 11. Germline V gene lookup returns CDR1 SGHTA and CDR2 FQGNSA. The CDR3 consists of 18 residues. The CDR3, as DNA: TGTGCCAGCAGCTTAGAGGGGGTTAGCGGGAGGCTTACCTACGAGCAGTACTTC. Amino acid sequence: CASSLEGVSGRLTYEQYF. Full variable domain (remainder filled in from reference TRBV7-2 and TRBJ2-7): GAGVSQSPSNKVTEKGKDVELRCDPISGHTALYWYRQSLGQGLEFLIYFQGNSAPDKSGLPSDRFSAERTGGSVSTLTIQRTQQEDSAVYLCASSLEGVSGRLTYEQYFGPGTRLTVT.

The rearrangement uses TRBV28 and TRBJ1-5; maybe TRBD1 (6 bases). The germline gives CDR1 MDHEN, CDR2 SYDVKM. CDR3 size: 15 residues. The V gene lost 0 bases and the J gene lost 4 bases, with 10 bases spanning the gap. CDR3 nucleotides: TGTGCCAGCAGTTTATGGGGGGCATGGAATCAGCCCCAGCATTTT. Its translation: CASSLWGAWNQPQHF. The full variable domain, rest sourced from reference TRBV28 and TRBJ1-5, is DVKVTQSSRYLVKRTGEKVFLECVQDMDHENMFWYRQDPGLGLRLIYFSYDVKMKEKGDIPEGYSVSREKKERFSLILESASTNQTSMYLCASSLWGAWNQPQHFGDGTRLSIL.

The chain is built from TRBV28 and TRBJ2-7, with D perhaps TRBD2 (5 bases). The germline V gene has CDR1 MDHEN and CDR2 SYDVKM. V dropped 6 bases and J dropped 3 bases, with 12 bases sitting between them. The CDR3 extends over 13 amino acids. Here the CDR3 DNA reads TGTGCCAGCAGGCCCGGGGTTCGCTACGAGCAGTACTTC. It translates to CASRPGVRYEQYF.

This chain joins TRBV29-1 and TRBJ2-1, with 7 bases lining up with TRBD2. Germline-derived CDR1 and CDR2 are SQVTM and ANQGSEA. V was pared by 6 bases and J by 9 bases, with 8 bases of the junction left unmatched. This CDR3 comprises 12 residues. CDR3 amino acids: CSVELASVEQFF. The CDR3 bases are TGCAGCGTCGAACTAGCGAGTGTTGAGCAGTTCTTC.

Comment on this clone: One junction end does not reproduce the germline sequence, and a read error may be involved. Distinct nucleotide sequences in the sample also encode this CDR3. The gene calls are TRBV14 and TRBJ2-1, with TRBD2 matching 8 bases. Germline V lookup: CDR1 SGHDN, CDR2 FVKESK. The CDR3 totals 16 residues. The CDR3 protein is CARDGTRGGNYNEQFF. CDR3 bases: TGCGCCAGGGATGGGACTAGAGGAGGGAATTACAATGAGCAGTTCTTC. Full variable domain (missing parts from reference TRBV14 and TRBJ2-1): EAGVTQFPSHSVIEKGQTVTLRCDPISGHDNLYWYRRVMGKEIKFLLHFVKESKQDESGMPNNRFLAERTGGTYSTLKVQPAELEDSGVYFCARDGTRGGNYNEQFFGPGTRLTVL.

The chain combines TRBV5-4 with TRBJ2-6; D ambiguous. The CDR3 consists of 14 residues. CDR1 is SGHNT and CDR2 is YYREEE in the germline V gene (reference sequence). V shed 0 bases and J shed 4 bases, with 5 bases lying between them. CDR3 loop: CASSLAPGANVLTF. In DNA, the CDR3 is TGTGCCAGCAGCTTGGCTCCCGGGGCCAACGTCCTGACTTTC.

In DNA form, the CDR3 reads TGTGCCAGCAGCTCACCGACGGGACTAGCGGGAAGAGAGCAGTACTTC. This codes for CASSSPTGLAGREQYF. The chain links TRBV7-2 to TRBJ2-7; 13 nucleotides match TRBD2. The CDR3 consists of 16 residues. V shed 4 bases and J 7 bases; nucleotides not matched to a gene: 10. Per the germline V gene, CDR1 is SGHTA and CDR2 is FQGNSA.

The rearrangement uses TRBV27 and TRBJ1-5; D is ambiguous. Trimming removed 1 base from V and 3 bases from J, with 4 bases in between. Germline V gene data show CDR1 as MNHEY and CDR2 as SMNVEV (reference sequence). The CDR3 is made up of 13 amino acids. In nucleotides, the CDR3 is TGTGCCAGCAGTTTATATACCAATCAGCCCCAGCATTTT. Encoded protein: CASSLYTNQPQHF.

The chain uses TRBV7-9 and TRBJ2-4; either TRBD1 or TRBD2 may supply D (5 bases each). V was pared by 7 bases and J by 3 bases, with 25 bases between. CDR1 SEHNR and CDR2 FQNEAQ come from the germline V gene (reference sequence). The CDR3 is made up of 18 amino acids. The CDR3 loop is CASTPSGWGSPVKNIQYF. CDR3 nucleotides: TGTGCCAGCACCCCCTCTGGGTGGGGGTCACCGGTCAAAAACATTCAGTACTTC.

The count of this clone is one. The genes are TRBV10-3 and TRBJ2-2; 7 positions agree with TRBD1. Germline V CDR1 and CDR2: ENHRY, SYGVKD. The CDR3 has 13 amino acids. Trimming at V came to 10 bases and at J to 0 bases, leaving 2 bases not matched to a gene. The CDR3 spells CASTGANTGELFF. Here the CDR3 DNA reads TGTGCCAGCACAGGGGCGAACACCGGGGAGCTGTTTTTT.

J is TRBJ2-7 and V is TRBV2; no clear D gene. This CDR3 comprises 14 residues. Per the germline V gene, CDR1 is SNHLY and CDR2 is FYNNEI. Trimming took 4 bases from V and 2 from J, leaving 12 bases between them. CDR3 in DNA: TGTGCCAGCAGTGGCCCTAACACCGCCTACGAGCAGTACTTC. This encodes CASSGPNTAYEQYF.